This T cell receptor beta chain was documented in a study of OX40 agonist ivuxolimab in advanced cancers. Study-wide findings and caveats: It was also the case that some nonresponders had low normalized T-cell clonal expansion.

About this clone: Its antigen is as yet unknown.

CDR3 size: 16 residues. Germline-derived CDR1 and CDR2 are MNHEY and SMNVEV (reference sequence). V lost 6 bases and J lost 6; bases outside the gene matches: 15. Blood was sampled at baseline, cycle 4 day 1, and cycle 7 day 1. The method was immunoSEQ multiplex PCR; TCRdb's version includes in-frame clones alone and lacks a portion of them. Found here are roughly 75,000 clones, less than 90% of them singletons; the top ten hold approximately 13%. The receptor comes from an adult with an advanced solid tumor such as melanoma, head and neck, liver or kidney cancer. The gene calls are TRBV27 and TRBJ2-5, with 8 bases lining up with TRBD2. The sample was CD4+ or CD8+ T cells sorted from blood, taken in a trial of the OX40 agonist ivuxolimab. The CDR3 protein is CASSLGLAGMSKTQYF. The CDR3 nucleotides read TGTGCCAGCAGCCTGGGGTTAGCGGGAATGTCCAAGACCCAGTACTTC.